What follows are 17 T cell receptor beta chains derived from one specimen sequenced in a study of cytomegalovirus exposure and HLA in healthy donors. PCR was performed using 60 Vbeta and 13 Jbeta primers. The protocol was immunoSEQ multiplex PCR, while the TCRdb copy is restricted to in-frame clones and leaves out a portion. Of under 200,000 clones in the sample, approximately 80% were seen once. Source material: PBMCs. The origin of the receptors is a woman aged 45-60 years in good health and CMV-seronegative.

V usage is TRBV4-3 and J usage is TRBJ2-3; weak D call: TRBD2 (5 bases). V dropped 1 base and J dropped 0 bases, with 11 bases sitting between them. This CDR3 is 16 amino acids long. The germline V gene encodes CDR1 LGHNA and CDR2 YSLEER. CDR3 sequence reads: CASSQVTLASTDTQYF. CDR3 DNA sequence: TGCGCCAGCAGCCAAGTAACTCTAGCCAGCACAGATACGCAGTATTTT.

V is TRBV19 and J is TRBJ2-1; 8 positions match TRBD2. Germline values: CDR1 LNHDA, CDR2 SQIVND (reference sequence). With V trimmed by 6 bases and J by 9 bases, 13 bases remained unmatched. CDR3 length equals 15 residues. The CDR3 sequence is CASSPGGGRSSEQFF. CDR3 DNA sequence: TGTGCCAGTAGCCCAGGAGGCGGGAGGAGTAGTGAGCAGTTCTTC.

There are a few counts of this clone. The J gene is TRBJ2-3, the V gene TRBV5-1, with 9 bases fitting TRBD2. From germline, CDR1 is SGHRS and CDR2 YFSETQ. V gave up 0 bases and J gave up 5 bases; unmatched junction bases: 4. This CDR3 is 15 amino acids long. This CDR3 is CASSLVAGAGDTQYF. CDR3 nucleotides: TGCGCCAGCAGCTTGGTAGCGGGAGCGGGAGATACGCAGTATTTT.

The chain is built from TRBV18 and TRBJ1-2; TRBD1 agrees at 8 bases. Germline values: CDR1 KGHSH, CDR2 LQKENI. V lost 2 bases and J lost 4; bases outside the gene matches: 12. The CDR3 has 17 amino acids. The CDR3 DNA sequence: TGTGCCAGCTCACCAACGATCGAGGCAGGGGGCAGCTATGGCTACACCTTC. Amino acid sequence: CASSPTIEAGGSYGYTF.

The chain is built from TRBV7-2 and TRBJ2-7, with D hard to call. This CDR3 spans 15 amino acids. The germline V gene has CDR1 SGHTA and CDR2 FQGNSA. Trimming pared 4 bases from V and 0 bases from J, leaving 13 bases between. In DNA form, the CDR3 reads TGTGCCAGCAGCTCTACCCAACAGAGCTCCTACGAGCAGTACTTC. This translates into CASSSTQQSSYEQYF.

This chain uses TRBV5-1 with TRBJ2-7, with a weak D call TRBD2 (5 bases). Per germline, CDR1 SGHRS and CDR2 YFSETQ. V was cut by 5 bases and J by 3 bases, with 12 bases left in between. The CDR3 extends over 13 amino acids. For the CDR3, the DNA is TGCGCCAGCAGGGGGTTGGGAGACTACGAGCAGTACTTC. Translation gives CASRGLGDYEQYF.

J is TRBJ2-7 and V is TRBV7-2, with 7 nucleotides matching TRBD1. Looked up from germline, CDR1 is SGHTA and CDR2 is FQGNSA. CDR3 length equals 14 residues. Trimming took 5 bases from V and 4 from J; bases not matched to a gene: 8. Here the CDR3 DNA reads TGTGCCAGCAGCCCCGGGACAGAGTTTTACGAGCAGTACTTC. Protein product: CASSPGTEFYEQYF.

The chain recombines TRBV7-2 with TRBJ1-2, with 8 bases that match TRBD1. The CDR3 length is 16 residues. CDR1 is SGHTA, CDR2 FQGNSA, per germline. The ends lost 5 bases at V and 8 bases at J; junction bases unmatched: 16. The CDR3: CASSPSTGQGAEGYTF. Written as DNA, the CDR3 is TGTGCCAGCAGCCCCTCGACGGGGCAGGGGGCCGAGGGCTACACCTTC.

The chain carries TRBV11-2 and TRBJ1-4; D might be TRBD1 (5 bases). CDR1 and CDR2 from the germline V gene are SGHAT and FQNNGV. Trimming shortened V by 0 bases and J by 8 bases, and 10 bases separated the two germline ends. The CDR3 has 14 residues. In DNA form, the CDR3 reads TGTGCCAGCAGCTTAGAAGGGGCCGGAGAAAAACTGTTTTTT. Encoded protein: CASSLEGAGEKLFF.

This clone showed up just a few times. The CDR3 spells CAWSEVGTGQETQYF. CDR3 DNA sequence: TGTGCCTGGAGTGAGGTGGGGACAGGACAAGAGACCCAGTACTTC. V gene TRBV30 combines with J gene TRBJ2-5; 8 nucleotides line up with TRBD1. The germline CDR1 and CDR2 sequences are GTSNPN and SVGIG (reference sequence). The CDR3 has 15 residues. Unmatched junction bases numbered 6, after V lost 1 base and J lost 2 bases.

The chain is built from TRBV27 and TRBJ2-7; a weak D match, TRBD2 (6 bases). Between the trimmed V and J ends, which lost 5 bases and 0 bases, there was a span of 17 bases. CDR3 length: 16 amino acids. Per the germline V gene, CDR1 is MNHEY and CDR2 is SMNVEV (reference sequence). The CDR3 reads CASSPPWRDYSYEQYF. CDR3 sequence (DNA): TGTGCCAGCAGTCCCCCATGGCGGGATTACTCCTACGAGCAGTACTTC.

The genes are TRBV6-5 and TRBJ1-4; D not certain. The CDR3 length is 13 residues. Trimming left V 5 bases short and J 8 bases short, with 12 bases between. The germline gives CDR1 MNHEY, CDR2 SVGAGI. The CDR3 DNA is TGTGCCAGCAGTCCGCCGACTCGGGAAAAACTGTTTTTT. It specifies CASSPPTREKLFF.

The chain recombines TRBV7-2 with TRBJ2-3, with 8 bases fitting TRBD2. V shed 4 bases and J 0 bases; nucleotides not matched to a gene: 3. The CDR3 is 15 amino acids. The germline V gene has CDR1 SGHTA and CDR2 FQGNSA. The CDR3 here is CASSSRGASTDTQYF. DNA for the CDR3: TGTGCCAGCAGCTCGCGGGGGGCGAGCACAGATACGCAGTATTTT.

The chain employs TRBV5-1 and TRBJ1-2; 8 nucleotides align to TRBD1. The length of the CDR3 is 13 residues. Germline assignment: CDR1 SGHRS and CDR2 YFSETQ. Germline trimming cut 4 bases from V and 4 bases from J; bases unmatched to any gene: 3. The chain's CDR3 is CASSPQGAYGYTF. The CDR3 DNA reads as TGCGCCAGCAGCCCCCAGGGGGCCTATGGCTACACCTTC.

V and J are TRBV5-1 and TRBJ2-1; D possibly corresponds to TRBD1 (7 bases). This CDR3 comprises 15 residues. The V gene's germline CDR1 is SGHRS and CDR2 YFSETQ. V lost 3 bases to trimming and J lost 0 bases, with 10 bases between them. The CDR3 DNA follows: TGCGCCAGCAGCTGGGGGGACAGCTCCTACAATGAGCAGTTCTTC. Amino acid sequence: CASSWGDSSYNEQFF.

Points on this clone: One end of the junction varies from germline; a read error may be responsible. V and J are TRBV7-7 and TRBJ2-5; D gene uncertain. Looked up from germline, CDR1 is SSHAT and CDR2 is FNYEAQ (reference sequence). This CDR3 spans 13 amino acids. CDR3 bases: TGTGCTAGCAGCCCAGACATCCAAGAGACCCAGTACTTC. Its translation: CASSPDIQETQYF.

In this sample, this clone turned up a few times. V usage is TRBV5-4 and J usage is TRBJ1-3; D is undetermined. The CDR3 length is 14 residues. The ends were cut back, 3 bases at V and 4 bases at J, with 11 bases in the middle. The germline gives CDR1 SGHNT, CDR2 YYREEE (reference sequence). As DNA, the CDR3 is TGTGCCAGCAGCTGGGGAGTTCCGGGAAACACCATATATTTT. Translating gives CASSWGVPGNTIYF. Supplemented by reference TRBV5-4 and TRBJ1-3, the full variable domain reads ETGVTQSPTHLIKTRGQQVTLRCSSQSGHNTVSWYQQALGQGPQFIFQYYREEENGRGNFPPRFSGLQFPNYSSELNVNALELDDSALYLCASSWGVPGNTIYFGEGSWLTVV.